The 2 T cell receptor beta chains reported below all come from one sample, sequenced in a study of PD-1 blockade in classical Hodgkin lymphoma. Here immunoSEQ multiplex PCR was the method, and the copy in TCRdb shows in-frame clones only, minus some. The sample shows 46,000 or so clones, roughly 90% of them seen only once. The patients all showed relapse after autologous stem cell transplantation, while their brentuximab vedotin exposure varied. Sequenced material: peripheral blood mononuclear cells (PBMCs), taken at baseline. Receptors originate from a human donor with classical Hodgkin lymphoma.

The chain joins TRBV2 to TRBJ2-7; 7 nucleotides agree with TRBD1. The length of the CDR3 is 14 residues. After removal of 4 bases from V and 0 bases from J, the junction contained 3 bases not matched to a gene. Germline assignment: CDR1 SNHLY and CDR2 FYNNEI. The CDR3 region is CASSGQGVSYEQYF. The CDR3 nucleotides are TGTGCCAGCAGTGGGCAGGGGGTCTCCTACGAGCAGTACTTC.

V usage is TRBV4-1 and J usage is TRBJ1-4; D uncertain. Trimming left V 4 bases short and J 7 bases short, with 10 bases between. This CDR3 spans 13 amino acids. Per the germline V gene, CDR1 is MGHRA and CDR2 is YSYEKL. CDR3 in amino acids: CASSRTSAEKLFF. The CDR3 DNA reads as TGCGCCAGCAGCCGGACCAGTGCTGAAAAACTGTTTTTT.